A selection of T cell receptor beta chains follows, all from one sample in a study of shared clonotypes between healthy human individuals. This table comes from immunoSEQ multiplex PCR, and its TCRdb copy is limited to in-frame clones, with some not included. The table has more than 1 million clones, more than 75% seen once. Sequenced material: memory CD4+ T cells from PBMCs. The receptors shown here come from a man between 18 and 35 years old in good health. Some clones in this sample may be carry-over from other donors' samples. Both conserved end residues are part of each CDR3. The order of the fields is CDR3 protein, J gene, CDR3 length, V gene.

CDR3: CAWSVEGRNEQFF; J: TRBJ2-1; length: 13; V: TRBV30
CDR3: CASSASDYEQYF; J: TRBJ2-7; length: 12; V: TRBV9
CDR3: CASRTGSPVDTQYF; J: TRBJ2-3; length: 14; V: TRBV6-1
CDR3: CASSSPWNEQFF; J: TRBJ2-1; length: 12; V: TRBV9
CDR3: CASSIRTGDTEAFF; J: TRBJ1-1; length: 14; V: TRBV19
CDR3: CASSITSWNTEAFF; J: TRBJ1-1; length: 14; V: TRBV5-1
CDR3: CAISGRDGQTQETQYF; J: TRBJ2-5; length: 16; V: TRBV10-3
CDR3: CASSQDPVPAETQYF; J: TRBJ2-5; length: 15; V: TRBV4-1
CDR3: CAWSRPRLGYTF; J: TRBJ1-2; length: 12; V: TRBV30
CDR3: CASSLGGQRNQPQHF; J: TRBJ1-5; length: 15; V: TRBV5-8
CDR3: CASSFNSGNTIYF; J: TRBJ1-3; length: 13; V: TRBV7-2
CDR3: CASSPDRGGNEKLFF; J: TRBJ1-4; length: 15; V: TRBV28
CDR3: CASSRQGAFGYTF; J: TRBJ1-2; length: 13; V: TRBV6-1